This T cell receptor beta chain emerged from a study of control samples from healthy donors and cancer patients. Libraries were prepared by immunoSEQ multiplex PCR; TCRdb keeps only in-frame clonotypes and omits some of them. The table includes tens of thousands of clones, 90% to 95% detected once. The germline V and J ends were trimmed by 1 base and 7 bases, with 19 bases remaining between them. The CDR3 totals 17 residues. Germline V gene lookup returns CDR1 LNHDA and CDR2 SQIVND (reference sequence). The rearrangement links TRBV19 to TRBJ1-4; the D gene is possibly TRBD1 (6 bases). This sequence was found in a woman in her thirties in good health. The sample consisted of blood. DNA for the CDR3: TGTGCCAGTAGTATAGCCCCAACGGGGGGGCGAAGTGAAAAACTGTTTTTT. Protein product: CASSIAPTGGRSEKLFF.